This T cell receptor (beta chain) was sequenced in a study of CD8 T cells in ankylosing spondylitis. This clonotype has only a few counts. Its target is unknown. Each CDR3 protein gets one entry after TCRdb re-called the 5' RACE reads with MiXCR. The sample gives some 450,000 distinct CDR3 sequences, about 15% of which show up once; approximately 1% is in the top ten. The length of the CDR3 is 14 residues. Looked up from germline, CDR1 is DFQATT and CDR2 is SNEGSKA (reference sequence). The V end lost 3 bases, the J end lost 0 bases, and 11 bases lay between the germline ends. The study's findings and limits: One TCR beta motif, made up of under ten highly homologous variants, appeared characteristic of ankylosing spondylitis blood.

Sample: blood, either unsorted or a sorted T cell fraction (not recorded which). The receptor's source is a male donor with ankylosing spondylitis. The V gene is TRBV20-1, the J gene TRBJ1-1; D remains ambiguous. The chain's CDR3 is CSASRPVMNTEAFF. The CDR3, as DNA: TGCAGTGCTAGTAGGCCAGTCATGAACACTGAAGCTTTCTTT.